One and the same sample provided the 11 T cell receptor beta chains below, sequenced in a study of T cell responses to AZD1222 COVID-19 vaccine. The method was immunoSEQ multiplex PCR; TCRdb's version includes in-frame clones alone and lacks a portion of them. The table has about 59,000 clones, 84% seen once; the top ten hold roughly 7.3%. Sequenced material: peripheral blood, taken on day 0 of AZD1222 vaccination. These receptors were taken from an adult in good health.

This chain joins TRBV7-2 and TRBJ1-1, with TRBD1 matching over 7 bases. After removal of 2 bases from V and 2 bases from J, the junction contained 5 bases not matched to a gene. The V gene's germline CDR1 is SGHTA and CDR2 FQGNSA. The CDR3 has 15 amino acids. CDR3 bases: TGTGCCAGCAGCTTAAATACAGGGGAAAACACTGAAGCTTTCTTT. Protein sequence: CASSLNTGENTEAFF.

The CDR3 sequence is CASSFQGVDQPQHF. DNA for the CDR3: TGTGCCAGCAGTTTCCAGGGGGTTGATCAGCCCCAGCATTTT. The gene calls are TRBV6-5 and TRBJ1-5, with 7 bases identical to TRBD1. This CDR3 has 14 amino acids. Germline assignment: CDR1 MNHEY and CDR2 SVGAGI. The V segment lost 4 bases and the J segment 5 bases; nucleotides outside the gene matches: 5.

This clone appeared a few times. The chain links TRBV9 to TRBJ1-6; D remains unclear. The CDR3 length is 17 residues. CDR1 and CDR2 from the germline V gene are SGDLS and YYNGEE. The germline V and J ends were trimmed by 0 bases and 6 bases, with 16 bases remaining between them. CDR3 nucleotides: TGTGCCAGCAGCGTAGACGAGGGTGCTTCCCCTAATTCACCCCTCCACTTT. It yields the protein CASSVDEGASPNSPLHF. The entire variable domain, with the rest obtained from reference TRBV9 and TRBJ1-6, is as follows: DSGVTQTPKHLITATGQRVTLRCSPRSGDLSVYWYQQSLDQGLQFLIQYYNGEERAKGNILERFSAQQFPDLHSELNLSSLELGDSALYFCASSVDEGASPNSPLHFGNGTRLTVT.

The J gene is TRBJ2-1, the V gene TRBV7-2; possibly TRBD2 for D (5 bases). Germline CDR1 and CDR2: SGHTA and FQGNSA. V lost 5 bases and J lost 5, with 16 bases in between. This CDR3 contains 15 residues. The CDR3: CASSRDLDSHNEQFF. CDR3 DNA: TGTGCCAGCAGCCGGGATCTGGATTCCCACAATGAGCAGTTCTTC. Combining the CDR3 with reference TRBV7-2 and TRBJ2-1 gives the whole variable domain GAGVSQSPSNKVTEKGKDVELRCDPISGHTALYWYRQSLGQGLEFLIYFQGNSAPDKSGLPSDRFSAERTGGSVSTLTIQRTQQEDSAVYLCASSRDLDSHNEQFFGPGTRLTVL.

This clone was counted only a few times. The chain employs TRBV3-1 (or the pseudogene TRBV3-2) and TRBJ1-1, with D unresolved. Trimming shortened V by 1 base and J by 1 base, and 10 bases separated the two germline ends. Germline loops: CDR1 LGHDT, CDR2 YNNKEL (reference sequence). CDR3 length: 15 amino acids. As DNA, the CDR3 is TGTGCCAGCAGCCAAGTCGGAGTGGGGAACACTGAAGCTTTCTTT. Encoded protein: CASSQVGVGNTEAFF.

This sequence joins TRBV7-7 and TRBJ2-7; unclear D gene. Trimming took off 3 bases at V and 2 bases at J, with 14 bases between the two ends. The V gene's germline CDR1 is SSHAT and CDR2 FNYEAQ (reference sequence). The CDR3 length is 15 residues. The CDR3 protein is CASSLGWAATYEQYF. Here the CDR3 DNA reads TGTGCCAGCAGCTTGGGGTGGGCTGCTACCTACGAGCAGTACTTC.

The V gene is TRBV10-3, the J gene TRBJ1-2, with 8 bases matching TRBD1. CDR1 and CDR2 from the germline V gene are ENHRY and SYGVKD. The ends lost 1 base at V and 4 bases at J; junction bases unmatched: 11. CDR3 length equals 17 residues. DNA of the CDR3: TGTGCCATCAGTGAGTGGGGGGCCGGACAGGGCAGCTATGGCTACACCTTC. Its protein product is CAISEWGAGQGSYGYTF.

This clone was counted between two and nine times. The chain couples TRBV5-1 to TRBJ2-7; no clear D. V gave up 2 bases and J gave up 1 base, with 7 bases separating them. CDR3 length: 13 amino acids. CDR1 and CDR2 (germline): SGHRS, YFSETQ. This CDR3 is CASSFMGSYEQYF. Written as DNA, the CDR3 is TGCGCCAGCAGCTTTATGGGGTCCTACGAGCAGTACTTC.

This clone has a handful of counts. Here the CDR3 DNA reads TGTGCCACCAGTGCGGGGGGACCTGGGGCCAACGTCCTGACTTTC. Translating gives CATSAGGPGANVLTF. The chain couples TRBV24-1 to TRBJ2-6; 7 bases align to TRBD2. CDR3 length: 15 residues. CDR1 is KGHDR, CDR2 SFDVKD, per germline. J lost 2 bases, V lost 5 bases, and 2 bases had no gene match.

The V and J genes are TRBV19 and TRBJ2-7, with a possible D match to TRBD1 (6 bases). Trimming removed 5 bases at V and 2 bases at J, with 16 bases between. Germline CDR1 and CDR2: LNHDA and SQIVND (reference sequence). This CDR3 has 15 residues. This CDR3 is CASSVATGIPYEQYF. CDR3 nucleotide sequence: TGTGCCAGTAGTGTTGCGACAGGCATTCCCTACGAGCAGTACTTC.

In nucleotides, the CDR3 is TGTGCCAGCAGCTCGGAGCCAGGGGCTCCCGAAGCTTTCTTT. Its translation: CASSSEPGAPEAFF. The V call is TRBV5-4, the J call TRBJ1-1; D may be TRBD1 (6 bases). Per the germline V gene, CDR1 is SGHNT and CDR2 is YYREEE (reference sequence). There are 14 residues in the CDR3. The V gene lost 3 bases and the J gene lost 8 bases, with 17 bases spanning the gap.